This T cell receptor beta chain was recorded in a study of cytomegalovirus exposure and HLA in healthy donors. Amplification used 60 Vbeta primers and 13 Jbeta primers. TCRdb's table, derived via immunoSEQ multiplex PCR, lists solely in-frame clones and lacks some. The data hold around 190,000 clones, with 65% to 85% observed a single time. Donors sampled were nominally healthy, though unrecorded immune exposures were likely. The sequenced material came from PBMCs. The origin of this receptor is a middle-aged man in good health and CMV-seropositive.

As DNA, the CDR3 is TGTGCCAGCAGCTTGCTAGCGGGAGGCAATGAGCAGTTCTTC. Translating it yields CASSLLAGGNEQFF. The V gene is TRBV5-4, the J gene TRBJ2-1; TRBD2 matches at 11 bases. The trim removed 1 base at V and 6 bases at J, leaving 0 bases unmatched. Germline loops: CDR1 SGHNT, CDR2 YYREEE (reference sequence). The length of the CDR3 is 14 residues.